The T cell receptor (beta chain) described here comes from a study of persistence of HIV-infected CD4 T cells. The stimulus was an HIV-1 Gag 15-mer peptide pool, roughly 1 ug/peptide/mL. Sorting of responding CD4+ T cells relied on upregulated CD40 ligand together with CD69. PBMCs were depleted of CD8+ T cells before stimulation. The CDR3 has 17 residues. The V segment lost 4 bases and the J segment 10 bases; nucleotides outside the gene matches: 13. Germline CDR1 reads SGHTA; CDR2 reads FQGTGA. This clone showed up just a few times. No antigen is known for it. Study-wide findings and caveats: Rare CMV-responding cells carrying HIV-1 proviruses were not analyzed separately for TCR. Antigen-responding cells were enriched for degenerate expanded CDR3beta sequences.

Sequencing used immunoSEQ version 4 in survey mode. Generated by immunoSEQ multiplex PCR, the TCRdb table keeps only in-frame clones and is missing some. The table records some 13,000 clones, 66% of them present only once. Sequenced material: CD4+ T cells sorted from PBMCs after 18-hour stimulation, taken from a patient who received antiretroviral therapy. The chain joins TRBV7-3 to TRBJ2-1, with 13 bases lining up with TRBD2. The sequence was obtained from an adult man with HIV who was CMV-seropositive. CDR3 protein: CASSSGTSGTPSREQFF. CDR3 sequence (DNA): TGTGCCAGCAGCTCGGGGACTAGCGGGACCCCTAGTCGGGAGCAGTTCTTC.